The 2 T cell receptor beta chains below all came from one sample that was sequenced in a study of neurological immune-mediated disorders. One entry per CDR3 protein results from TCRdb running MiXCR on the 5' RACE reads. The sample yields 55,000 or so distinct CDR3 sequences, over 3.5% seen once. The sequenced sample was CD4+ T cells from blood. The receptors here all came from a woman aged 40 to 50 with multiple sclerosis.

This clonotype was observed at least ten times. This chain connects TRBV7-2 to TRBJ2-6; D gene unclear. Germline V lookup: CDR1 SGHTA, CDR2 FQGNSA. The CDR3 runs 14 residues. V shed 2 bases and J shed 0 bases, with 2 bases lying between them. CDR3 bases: TGTGCCAGCAGCTTAAGCTCTGGGGCCAACGTCCTGACTTTC. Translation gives CASSLSSGANVLTF.

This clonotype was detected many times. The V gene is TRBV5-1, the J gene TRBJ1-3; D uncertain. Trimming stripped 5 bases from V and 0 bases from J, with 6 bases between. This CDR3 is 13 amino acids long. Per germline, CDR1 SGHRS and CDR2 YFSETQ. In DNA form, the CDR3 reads TGCGCCAGCAGGGACGGCTCTGGAAACACCATATATTTT. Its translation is CASRDGSGNTIYF.